Listed below are T cell receptor beta chains from one sample, sequenced in a study of beta chain features in type 1 diabetes. The assay was immunoSEQ multiplex PCR, and TCRdb's table has in-frame clones only and misses some. The sample has fewer than 400,000 clones, less than 9.5% seen once. The sequenced sample was central memory CD4+ T cells from blood. The receptors shown here come from a young woman in good health. CDR3s include the opening cysteine and the closing phenylalanine or tryptophan. The order of the fields is CDR3 DNA, CDR3 protein, J gene, V gene, D gene, clone size. A D gene is named only where the DNA matches it firmly. Clone size, where shown, is once, few, many, or a class for clones that have expanded.

TGCAGCGTGTGTGACGGGACTAGTAGTCGATATGAGCAGTTCTTC CSVCDGTSSRYEQFF TRBJ2-1 TRBV29-1 TRBD2 few
TGCGCCAGCAGCCATTCTGGACAGAGGAGCTCCTACAATGAGCAGTTCTTC CASSHSGQRSSYNEQFF TRBJ2-1 TRBV4-1 - few
TGTGCCAGCAGCTTGGGACGGACAGTGGGGCAGCCCCAGCATTTT CASSLGRTVGQPQHF TRBJ1-5 TRBV9 - few
TGTGCCAGCAGCTTAGGAGGGACTAGCGGGAGGGGCGAGCGGTTCTTC CASSLGGTSGRGERFF TRBJ2-1 TRBV7-3 TRBD2 -
TGTGCCAGCAGTGGGACTAGCGGGAAGGGTGAGCAGTACTTC CASSGTSGKGEQYF TRBJ2-7 TRBV2 TRBD2 few
TGTGCCAGCATTTCCGATATAGCCAAAAACATTCAGTACTTC CASISDIAKNIQYF TRBJ2-4 TRBV7-2 - many
TGCGCCAGCAGCTTGGAAGGAGGCGGGAGAAAGAACACCGGGGAGCTGTTTTTT CASSLEGGGRKNTGELFF TRBJ2-2 TRBV5-1 TRBD2 few
TGTGCCAGCAGCCAACAGTGGGGACATTCTTACGAGCAGTACTTC CASSQQWGHSYEQYF TRBJ2-7 TRBV7-2 - -
TGCGCCAGCAGCTTGGACGGGAGGGCGGGAGATACGCAGTATTTT CASSLDGRAGDTQYF TRBJ2-3 TRBV5-1 TRBD2 -
TGTGCCAGCAGCTTAAGGGAAACCAACTACAATGAGCAGTTCTTC CASSLRETNYNEQFF TRBJ2-1 TRBV11-2 - few
TGTGCCAGTAGTACCTTAAGGACACAAAATGAGCAGTTCTTC CASSTLRTQNEQFF TRBJ2-1 TRBV19 - many
TGTGCCATCAGTCCAGGGGAAAAACTGTTTTTT CAISPGEKLFF TRBJ1-4 TRBV10-3 - many
TGTGCCAGCAGTTTCAGTTGGGGCTACACCTTC CASSFSWGYTF TRBJ1-2 TRBV28 - -
TGTGCCAGCAGCTCATATAGCGGGGCCGGGAATGAGCAGTTCTTC CASSSYSGAGNEQFF TRBJ2-1 TRBV9 TRBD2 few
TGTGCCAGCTCGGCCGGGATAGCAGATACGCAGTATTTT CASSAGIADTQYF TRBJ2-3 TRBV9 - few
TGTGCCAGCAGTGTGAAAGGGAGGACTGAAGCTTTCTTT CASSVKGRTEAFF TRBJ1-1 TRBV6-1 - -
TGCGCCAGCAGCTTGGCCGTGGGGATGGGAGGCACAGATACGCAGTATTTT CASSLAVGMGGTDTQYF TRBJ2-3 TRBV5-1 - -
TGTGCCAGCAGCACGGTCAGAGGGGGTGAAAAACTGTTTTTT CASSTVRGGEKLFF TRBJ1-4 TRBV5-6 - -
TGTGCCAGCAGCTTAGTTTCCAGAACTAGCACAGATACGCAGTATTTT CASSLVSRTSTDTQYF TRBJ2-3 TRBV11-2 - -
TGTGCCAGCAGCCAACAGGGAGCCCAAGAGACCCAGTACTTC CASSQQGAQETQYF TRBJ2-5 TRBV5-4 - -
TGTGCCAGTAGTAACCCGCCAGGGACAGGGGGCGCAAATACGCAGTATTTT CASSNPPGTGGANTQYF TRBJ2-3 TRBV19 TRBD1 few
TGTGCCAGCAGTTGGGGGGGTAATGAGCAGTTCTTC CASSWGGNEQFF TRBJ2-1 TRBV6-5 TRBD2 few
TGTGCCAGCAGCTTAGCTATTTTGGCGGCAGCCTACGAGCAGTACTTC CASSLAILAAAYEQYF TRBJ2-7 TRBV7-8 - few
TGCGCCAGCAGCCAAGACCTCGGCGGGGAAGAGACCCAGTACTTC CASSQDLGGEETQYF TRBJ2-5 TRBV4-3 - few
TGTGCCAGCTCACCATTACAGGGGACGGGACAGCCCCAGCATTTT CASSPLQGTGQPQHF TRBJ1-5 TRBV18 TRBD1 few
TGTGCCAGCAGTGTACGGGGCGGGAGTATGAACCTCGGTAACGAGCAGTACTTC CASSVRGGSMNLGNEQYF TRBJ2-7 TRBV2 TRBD2 -
TGTGCCAGCAGCTTCGAATCGCTTAATGAAAAACTGTTTTTT CASSFESLNEKLFF TRBJ1-4 TRBV7-9 - -
TGTGCCAGCAGCCTACAGGGGGCGGAGGAGACCCAGTACTTC CASSLQGAEETQYF TRBJ2-5 TRBV5-4 TRBD1 few
TGTGCCAGCACCGCCCGGCAGGAGGGTGAAAAACTGTTTTTT CASTARQEGEKLFF TRBJ1-4 TRBV2 - few
TGTGCCAGCAGCGTAGATGTCCGTGGGACAGATGGCTACACCTTC CASSVDVRGTDGYTF TRBJ1-2 TRBV9 TRBD1 few
TGTGCCAGCAGTACCCAGGGGGCCGGTGAAAAACTGTTTTTT CASSTQGAGEKLFF TRBJ1-4 TRBV6-6 TRBD1 -
TGTGCCAGCAGCCCCACAGGGGCGGCCCCCTACGAGCAGTACTTC CASSPTGAAPYEQYF TRBJ2-7 TRBV6-5 TRBD1 many
TGTGCCAGCAGTTTGGGCGGGAAGGATGAGCAGTTCTTC CASSLGGKDEQFF TRBJ2-1 TRBV28 - -
TGTGCCAGCAGTTTTACGGGGTCCACAGATACGCAGTATTTT CASSFTGSTDTQYF TRBJ2-3 TRBV28 - many
TGTGCCAGCAGCCTGACCAGGAATGAAGCTTTCTTT CASSLTRNEAFF TRBJ1-1 TRBV4-2 - few
TGTGCCAGCAGCCCGGGGCCTAGCCCGGGTCAGACCCAGTACTTC CASSPGPSPGQTQYF TRBJ2-5 TRBV5-4 - -
TGCGCCAGCAGCTGGTCATGGGGCTCTGGAAACACCATATATTTT CASSWSWGSGNTIYF TRBJ1-3 TRBV5-1 - -
TGTGCCAGCAGCTATTCCAGGGGGATTACCCACAATGAGCAGTTCTTC CASSYSRGITHNEQFF TRBJ2-1 TRBV5-6 TRBD1 few
TGCGCCAGCAGCTTGGCCCCAGGGGGAAACTACGAGCAGTACTTC CASSLAPGGNYEQYF TRBJ2-7 TRBV5-1 TRBD1 many
TGTGCCAGCAGTCGGGGACTAGCGGGATGGGAGCTGTTTTTT CASSRGLAGWELFF TRBJ2-2 TRBV7-9 TRBD2 -